The present TCR beta chain was sequenced within a study of blood T cell repertoires in COVID-19. Study-wide context: The analysed material was cDNA or gDNA that came from T cells, B-cell-depleted T cells, or PBMCs.

The V gene's germline CDR1 is MDHEN and CDR2 SYDVKM. Between the trimmed V and J ends, which lost 8 bases and 3 bases, there was a span of 14 bases. The CDR3 is 14 amino acids. The repertoire was sequenced with immunoSEQ multiplex PCR; TCRdb's copy has only in-frame clones and lacks some. The sample yields about 270,000 clones, around 86% seen once. The table lists this clone with a count of one. Sequencing used peripheral blood. The chain couples TRBV28 to TRBJ1-5, with D maybe TRBD1 (5 bases). The TCR originated in a human donor in a cohort sampled during active COVID-19. The CDR3 loop reads CASRGRQHNQPQHF. CDR3 coding DNA: TGTGCCAGCCGAGGTCGACAGCACAATCAGCCCCAGCATTTT. The whole variable domain, remainder taken from reference TRBV28 and TRBJ1-5, is DVKVTQSSRYLVKRTGEKVFLECVQDMDHENMFWYRQDPGLGLRLIYFSYDVKMKEKGDIPEGYSVSREKKERFSLILESASTNQTSMYLCASRGRQHNQPQHFGDGTRLSIL.